This T cell receptor beta chain was recovered during a study of blood T cells in healthy people across ages. Together with a sample-barcoded 5' primer, a J-beta primer mix was included in a second PCR lasting about 6 to 11 cycles. TCRdb re-called the 5' RACE reads with MiXCR, one entry per CDR3 protein. The profile shows about 800,000 distinct CDR3 sequences, roughly 25% of them singletons. Germline lookup yields CDR1 MNHEY and CDR2 SVGEGT. The CDR3 contains 12 residues. V gave up 11 bases and J gave up 6 bases; unmatched junction bases: 8. The same data also went into a second study, on T cells of mothers and their children.

The chain uses TRBV6-2 or TRBV6-3 and TRBJ2-3; 7 bases are shared with TRBD2. What was sequenced was blood. The source is a boy younger than 18 in good health. CDR3 nucleotide sequence: TGTGCCGCCGGACTAGGAGACGATACGCAGTATTTT. It is translated as CAAGLGDDTQYF.